What follows are 29 T cell receptor beta chains derived from one specimen sequenced in a study of cytomegalovirus exposure and HLA in healthy donors. PCR amplification relied on 60 Vbeta primers (plus 13 Jbeta primers). The repertoire was sequenced with immunoSEQ multiplex PCR; TCRdb's copy has only in-frame clones and lacks some. The sample lists around 160,000 clones; around 77% were seen once. What was sequenced was PBMCs. Source of these receptors: a woman aged 40 to 55 in good health and CMV-seronegative.

CDR3 DNA: TGTGCCTGGAGTACAGGGTATGATTACAATCAGCCCCAGCATTTT. Its protein product is CAWSTGYDYNQPQHF. The genes are TRBV30 and TRBJ1-5; the D gene is possibly TRBD1 (6 bases). Germline CDR1 and CDR2: GTSNPN and SVGIG (reference sequence). The V end lost 2 bases, the J end lost 3 bases, and 14 bases lay between the germline ends. This CDR3 has 15 residues. The whole variable domain, filled in from reference TRBV30 and TRBJ1-5, reads SQTIHQWPATLVQPVGSPLSLECTVEGTSNPNLYWYRQAAGRGLQLLFYSVGIGQISSEVPQNLSASRPQDRQFILSSKKLLLSDSGFYLCAWSTGYDYNQPQHFGDGTRLSIL.

This sequence joins TRBV30 and TRBJ2-7; D perhaps matches TRBD2 (6 bases). Germline CDR1 and CDR2: GTSNPN and SVGIG (reference sequence). The CDR3 runs to 13 residues. Deletions cut 2 bases from V and 3 bases from J, with 11 bases between. CDR3 sequence: CAWSWRRDYEQYF. CDR3 DNA sequence: TGTGCCTGGAGTTGGCGGCGGGACTACGAGCAGTACTTC.

CDR3 sequence: CASSYSGSNNEQFF. Written as DNA, the CDR3 is TGTGCCAGCAGTTACTCGGGCAGCAACAATGAGCAGTTCTTC. The V call is TRBV6-5, the J call TRBJ2-1; the D is unclear. Deletions cut 0 bases from V and 5 bases from J, with 8 bases between. The CDR3 is made up of 14 amino acids. Germline-derived CDR1 and CDR2 are MNHEY and SVGAGI.

V usage is TRBV30 and J usage is TRBJ1-1; tentatively, D is TRBD1 (5 bases). Trimming pared 3 bases from V and 5 bases from J, leaving 16 bases between. Germline assignment: CDR1 GTSNPN and CDR2 SVGIG (reference sequence). The CDR3 contains 14 residues. CDR3 nucleotide sequence: TGTGCCTGGAGCCGAAAAGGGGTTCGGACTGAAGCTTTCTTT. Its translation is CAWSRKGVRTEAFF.

J is TRBJ2-7 and V is TRBV18, with 11 bases fitting TRBD2. J gave up 5 bases and V 6 bases, and 3 bases lay outside the gene matches. CDR1 and CDR2 (germline): KGHSH, LQKENI. This CDR3 has 13 residues. The CDR3 coding sequence is TGTGCCAGCTCTCCGGGACTAGCGGACGAGCAGTACTTC. As protein: CASSPGLADEQYF.

The chain is built from TRBV30 and TRBJ2-2; 7 bases fit TRBD1. CDR3 size: 14 residues. The germline gives CDR1 GTSNPN, CDR2 SVGIG (reference sequence). Trimming cost V 3 bases and J 7 bases; bases outside gene matches: 8. The CDR3 bases are TGTGCCTGGAGCGATGACAGGGAGATCGGGGAGCTGTTTTTT. Amino acids: CAWSDDREIGELFF.

The CDR3 bases are TGTGCCAGCAGAGGAGGGGGGGGAAATGAAAAACTGTTTTTT. Amino acids: CASRGGGGNEKLFF. The chain has TRBV28 and TRBJ1-4; a possible D gene is TRBD1 (6 bases). Between the trimmed V and J ends, which lost 6 bases and 5 bases, there was a span of 13 bases. There are 14 residues in the CDR3. Germline CDR1 is MDHEN and CDR2 is SYDVKM.

The chain combines TRBV5-1 with TRBJ2-1, with D possibly matching TRBD1 (6 bases). Trimming took off 4 bases at V and 8 bases at J, with 16 bases between the two ends. Germline V gene sequence: CDR1 SGHRS, CDR2 YFSETQ. There are 14 residues in the CDR3. CDR3 coding DNA: TGCGCCAGCAGCCCCCAGGACAGTATGCATGAGCAGTTCTTC. As protein: CASSPQDSMHEQFF.

This clone was counted only a few times. This chain connects TRBV7-9 to TRBJ1-5, with D perhaps TRBD1 (5 bases). Trimming stripped 3 bases from V and 0 bases from J, with 6 bases between. Per germline, CDR1 SEHNR and CDR2 FQNEAQ (reference sequence). The CDR3 covers 14 residues. The CDR3 region has the DNA TGTGCCAGCAGCTTGGACACTAGCAATCAGCCCCAGCATTTT. Its translation: CASSLDTSNQPQHF.

CDR3 nucleotides: TGCGCCAGCAGCTTGGGCCCGAGCTCCTACAATGAGCAGTTCTTC. Amino acids: CASSLGPSSYNEQFF. This chain connects TRBV5-1 to TRBJ2-1; no firm D call. The length of the CDR3 is 15 residues. Germline loops: CDR1 SGHRS, CDR2 YFSETQ. The ends were cut back, 0 bases at V and 0 bases at J, with 7 bases in the middle.

V is TRBV7-3 and J is TRBJ2-7; weak D call: TRBD2 (6 bases). The CDR3 is 13 amino acids. Per the germline V gene, CDR1 is SGHTA and CDR2 is FQGTGA. Trimming took off 5 bases at V and 3 bases at J, with 11 bases between the two ends. Here the CDR3 reads CASSAGPGYEQYF. In DNA, the CDR3 is TGTGCCAGCAGCGCGGGACCCGGCTACGAGCAGTACTTC. Full variable domain (remainder filled in from reference TRBV7-3 and TRBJ2-7): GAGVSQTPSNKVTEKGKYVELRCDPISGHTALYWYRQSLGQGPEFLIYFQGTGAADDSGLPNDRFFAVRPEGSVSTLKIQRTERGDSAVYLCASSAGPGYEQYFGPGTRLTVT.

Details on this clone: The junction departs from germline at one end; a sequencing error may be responsible. The CDR3 loop is CASSPGGDSPTHGCTF. DNA of the CDR3: TGTGCCAGCAGCCCAGGAGGGGACAGCCCTACGCATGGCTGCACCTTC. The chain recombines TRBV14 with TRBJ1-2; 7 bases map to TRBD1. The CDR3 is 16 residues long. CDR1 and CDR2 from the germline V gene are SGHDN and FVKESK.

A remark on this clone: The sample has other DNA sequences that encode this CDR3 too. The chain uses TRBV6-1 and TRBJ2-3; D is unclear. The CDR3 is 12 amino acids. V lost 6 bases, J lost 0 bases, and 4 bases lay in between. Per germline, CDR1 MNHNS and CDR2 SASEGT. CDR3 coding DNA: TGTGCCAGCAGAGCTAGCACAGATACGCAGTATTTT. It translates to CASRASTDTQYF.

The chain uses TRBV5-1 and TRBJ2-7, with D perhaps TRBD2 (5 bases). Trimming took 4 bases from V and 4 from J, leaving 21 bases between them. There are 16 residues in the CDR3. Germline loops: CDR1 SGHRS, CDR2 YFSETQ. CDR3 sequence reads: CASSRHSDTSNYEQYF. In nucleotides, the CDR3 is TGCGCCAGCAGCCGCCATAGCGATACAAGTAATTACGAGCAGTACTTC.

V and J are TRBV29-1 and TRBJ1-1; a weak D match, TRBD1 (5 bases). This CDR3 region has 14 residues. Germline assignment: CDR1 SQVTM and CDR2 ANQGSEA. The germline V and J ends were trimmed by 4 bases and 8 bases, with 20 bases remaining between them. CDR3 DNA sequence: TGCAGCGTTGCTACATACCCAGGGCTATCGGAAGCTTTCTTT. It specifies CSVATYPGLSEAFF.

This chain links TRBV7-3 with TRBJ2-1; TRBD2 might be the D (6 bases). Germline CDR1 reads SGHTA; CDR2 reads FQGTGA. The CDR3 extends over 15 amino acids. Deletions cut 3 bases from V and 6 bases from J, with 15 bases between. The CDR3 sequence: CASSFDRDSRNEQFF. CDR3 bases: TGTGCCAGCAGCTTCGACCGGGACTCCCGCAATGAGCAGTTCTTC.

The V call is TRBV6-1, the J call TRBJ1-5; possible D gene TRBD1, 6 bases. CDR3 length: 14 residues. Looked up from germline, CDR1 is MNHNS and CDR2 is SASEGT. V dropped 5 bases and J dropped 9 bases, with 17 bases sitting between them. In DNA form, the CDR3 reads TGTGCCAGCAGTCCCAGTGTCCCAGGGGCGCCCCAGCATTTT. Its protein product is CASSPSVPGAPQHF.

This chain uses TRBV4-1 with TRBJ2-7, with 13 bases identical to TRBD2. CDR3 size: 20 residues. In germline, CDR1 is MGHRA, CDR2 YSYEKL. V shed 0 bases, J shed 1 base, and the junction held 12 bases outside the gene matches. The CDR3 DNA is TGCGCCAGCAGCCAAGACCCTTCGACTAGCGGGAGGCCGGGATCCTACGAGCAGTACTTC. The encoded protein is CASSQDPSTSGRPGSYEQYF.

On this clone: The junction departs from germline at one end; a sequencing error may be responsible. The CDR3 DNA reads TGTGCTAGCAGCCAAGGGGTTAGCGGATCCTACGAGCAGTACTTC. This encodes CASSQGVSGSYEQYF. V usage is TRBV7-7 and J usage is TRBJ2-7; weak D call: TRBD2 (6 bases). This CDR3 is 15 amino acids long. Germline V gene sequence: CDR1 SSHAT, CDR2 FNYEAQ (reference sequence).

This sequence joins TRBV5-1 and TRBJ1-2; 7 nucleotides match TRBD1. The CDR3 is 16 residues long. J lost 6 bases, V lost 3 bases, and 14 bases had no gene match. Looked up from germline, CDR1 is SGHRS and CDR2 is YFSETQ. The CDR3 sequence: CASSSGNLQGWNGYTF. The CDR3 DNA sequence: TGCGCCAGCAGCTCAGGAAATCTACAGGGGTGGAATGGCTACACCTTC.

The chain uses TRBV2 and TRBJ1-5; possible D gene TRBD1, 6 bases. The CDR3 covers 16 residues. Germline V gene sequence: CDR1 SNHLY, CDR2 FYNNEI. The V end lost 0 bases, the J end lost 3 bases, and 12 bases lay between the germline ends. The CDR3: CASSEARGADNQPQHF. The CDR3 DNA reads TGTGCCAGCAGTGAAGCACGGGGGGCGGACAATCAGCCCCAGCATTTT.

The chain joins TRBV5-1 to TRBJ2-1; D may be TRBD2 (5 bases). There are 16 residues in the CDR3. Trimming shortened V by 4 bases and J by 4 bases, and 18 bases separated the two germline ends. Germline V gives CDR1 SGHRS, CDR2 YFSETQ. The CDR3 loop is CASSVAPSTRYNEQFF. CDR3 sequence (DNA): TGCGCCAGCAGCGTAGCTCCTAGCACCAGATACAATGAGCAGTTCTTC.

V gene TRBV27 combines with J gene TRBJ2-3; tentatively, D is TRBD2 (6 bases). Germline values: CDR1 MNHEY, CDR2 SMNVEV (reference sequence). The CDR3 length is 14 residues. With 5 bases removed from V and 5 bases from J, the gap between germline ends came to 14 bases. The CDR3 bases are TGTGCCAGCAGTCTCCGACTAGAAGAAGATACGCAGTATTTT. Translated: CASSLRLEEDTQYF.

This clone has more than one count but fewer than ten. The chain is built from TRBV2 and TRBJ2-3; 11 nucleotides line up with TRBD2. V lost 8 bases to trimming and J lost 3 bases; unmatched junction nucleotides: 7. Germline V lookup: CDR1 SNHLY, CDR2 FYNNEI. CDR3 length: 15 residues. The CDR3 coding sequence is TGTGCCAGCGGGGGACTAGCGGACCCAACAGATACGCAGTATTTT. Its protein is CASGGLADPTDTQYF.

The genes are TRBV7-9 and TRBJ1-1, with D perhaps matching TRBD1 (5 bases). This CDR3 contains 14 residues. The V end lost 6 bases, the J end lost 5 bases, and 16 bases lay between the germline ends. CDR1 is SEHNR and CDR2 is FQNEAQ in the germline V gene (reference sequence). The CDR3 bases are TGTGCCAGCAGAAAGGGGCTGGAGGGTACTGAAGCTTTCTTT. Its protein product is CASRKGLEGTEAFF.

In this sample, this clone turned up once. The chain carries TRBV30 and TRBJ2-3; D is uncertain. The CDR3 runs 11 residues. V was cut by 4 bases and J by 3 bases, with 5 bases left in between. Germline V gene data show CDR1 as GTSNPN and CDR2 as SVGIG (reference sequence). Written as DNA, the CDR3 is TGTGCCTGGACAGGAACAGATACGCAGTATTTT. As protein: CAWTGTDTQYF.

This chain links TRBV28 with TRBJ2-7, with a possible D match to TRBD2 (6 bases). Germline V gene sequence: CDR1 MDHEN, CDR2 SYDVKM. Trimming removed 2 bases from V and 0 bases from J, with 11 bases in between. This CDR3 is 15 amino acids long. The CDR3 reads CASSLGGAPSYEQYF. The CDR3 DNA reads TGTGCCAGCAGTTTAGGCGGGGCCCCCTCCTACGAGCAGTACTTC.

The genes are TRBV5-5 and TRBJ1-1, with TRBD1 identical over 12 bases. The trim removed 1 base at V and 4 bases at J, leaving 2 bases unmatched. The CDR3 runs 15 residues. Germline V gives CDR1 SGHKS, CDR2 YYEKEE (reference sequence). DNA of the CDR3: TGTGCCAGCAGCTTGATGGGACAGGGGGCCACTGAAGCTTTCTTT. Amino acids: CASSLMGQGATEAFF.

This clone has just one count. The chain recombines TRBV27 with TRBJ2-7, with D possibly TRBD2 on 5 matching bases. Trimming removed 3 bases from V and 6 bases from J, with 6 bases in between. The CDR3 consists of 11 residues. Germline CDR1 is MNHEY and CDR2 is SMNVEV (reference sequence). The CDR3: CASSFEGEQYF. CDR3 coding DNA: TGTGCCAGCAGTTTCGAGGGCGAGCAGTACTTC.